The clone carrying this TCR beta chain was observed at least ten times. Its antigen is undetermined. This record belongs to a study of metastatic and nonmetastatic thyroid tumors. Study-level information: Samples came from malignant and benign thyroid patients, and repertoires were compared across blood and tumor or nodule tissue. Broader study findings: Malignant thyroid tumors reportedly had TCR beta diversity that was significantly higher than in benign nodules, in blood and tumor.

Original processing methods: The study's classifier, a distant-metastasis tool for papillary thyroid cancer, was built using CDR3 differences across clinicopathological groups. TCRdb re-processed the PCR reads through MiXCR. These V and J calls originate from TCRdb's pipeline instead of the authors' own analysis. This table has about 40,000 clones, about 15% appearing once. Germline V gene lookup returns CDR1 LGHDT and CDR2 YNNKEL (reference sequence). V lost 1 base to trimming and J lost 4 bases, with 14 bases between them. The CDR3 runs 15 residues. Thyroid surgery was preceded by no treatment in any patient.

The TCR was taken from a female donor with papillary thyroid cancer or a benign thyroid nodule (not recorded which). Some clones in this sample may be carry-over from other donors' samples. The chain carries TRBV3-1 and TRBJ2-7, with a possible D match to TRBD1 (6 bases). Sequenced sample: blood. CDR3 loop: CASSQVRAGEYEQYF. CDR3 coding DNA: TGTGCCAGCAGCCAAGTACGGGCAGGGGAATACGAGCAGTACTTC.